Listed here are 29 T cell receptor beta chains from one sample, sequenced in a study of T cells expressing NK-cell markers. TCRdb re-called the 5' RACE reads; every CDR3 protein appears as one record, without DNA. The repertoire table contains about 540,000 distinct CDR3 sequences. Sample: blood T cells: a sorted CD56 or NKG2C T cell subset, CD4+ or CD8+ T cells, or bulk PBMC T cells (not recorded which). Receptor source: a man aged 18 to 29 in good health.

The chain employs TRBV25-1 and TRBJ2-2; TCRdb reports TRBD2, a call that lacks DNA to check it against. This CDR3 region has 18 residues. Per germline, CDR1 MGHDK and CDR2 SYGVNS. CDR3 region: CASSDSPLALAGTGELFF.

This chain links TRBV19 with TRBJ2-1. CDR3 length equals 13 residues. Germline V lookup: CDR1 LNHDA, CDR2 SQIVND (reference sequence). The CDR3: CASSIDWDDEQFF.

The chain has TRBV4-3 and TRBJ2-3; checking the TCRdb D call of TRBD1 is not possible without DNA. This CDR3 is 17 amino acids long. The V gene's germline CDR1 is LGHNA and CDR2 YSLEER. The chain's CDR3 is CASSQDEGLKEADTQYF.

The V and J genes are TRBV27 and TRBJ1-2. The CDR3 extends over 13 amino acids. Germline CDR1 MNHEY, CDR2 SMNVEV (reference sequence). The CDR3 reads CASSPHLDYGYTF.

The chain uses TRBV29-1 and TRBJ1-2; the D call of TRBD1 rests on TCRdb alone, since no DNA is present to check it. CDR3 length: 13 amino acids. CDR1 and CDR2 (germline): SQVTM, ANQGSEA. CDR3 amino acids: CSAPTGSNYGYTF.

The chain has TRBV5-1 and TRBJ1-1. CDR1 is SGHRS and CDR2 is YFSETQ in the germline V gene. This CDR3 is 15 amino acids long. This CDR3 reads CASSLNARADTEAFF.

V and J are TRBV28 and TRBJ2-3; TCRdb's D gene call, TRBD1, goes unchecked for lack of DNA. CDR3 length: 14 residues. Germline V gene sequence: CDR1 MDHEN, CDR2 SYDVKM. CDR3 amino acids: CASSLYGNTDTQYF.

The chain links TRBV25-1 to TRBJ2-6; TCRdb indicates TRBD1, and absent DNA this call remains unverified. The length of the CDR3 is 17 residues. Germline V gene lookup returns CDR1 MGHDK and CDR2 SYGVNS. The CDR3: CASSEFRGQAGANVLTF.

The chain links TRBV10-3 to TRBJ2-1; TCRdb names TRBD2, which stays unverified in the absence of DNA. Per the germline V gene, CDR1 is ENHRY and CDR2 is SYGVKD. This CDR3 is built from 14 residues. The chain's CDR3 is CAIREGLAGVEQFF.

This CDR3 reads CASSLGGLAGGRGPDTQYF. The chain carries TRBV7-9 and TRBJ2-3; TCRdb proposes TRBD2, but this gene call is untestable without DNA. CDR3 size: 19 residues. CDR1 and CDR2 (germline): SEHNR, FQNEAQ (reference sequence). Full variable domain (missing parts from reference TRBV7-9 and TRBJ2-3): DTGVSQNPRHKITKRGQNVTFRCDPISEHNRLYWYRQTLGQGPEFLTYFQNEAQLEKSRLLSDRFSAERPKGSFSTLEIQRTEQGDSAMYLCASSLGGLAGGRGPDTQYFGPGTRLTVL.

The chain is built from TRBV7-8 and TRBJ1-2; there is no DNA to check the TCRdb D call of TRBD1. The CDR3 contains 16 residues. Germline V lookup: CDR1 SGHVS, CDR2 FQNEAQ. This chain's CDR3 is CASSLKQRGESYGYTF.

V gene TRBV10-3 combines with J gene TRBJ2-7; TCRdb indicates TRBD1, and absent DNA this call remains unverified. Germline V gives CDR1 ENHRY, CDR2 SYGVKD. The CDR3 is made up of 15 amino acids. Here the CDR3 reads CAISEGTGVSYEQYF.

The V call is TRBV21-1, the J call TRBJ2-7; the D call from TCRdb, TRBD2, cannot be confirmed without DNA. TRBV21-1 is a pseudogene segment. This CDR3 is built from 18 residues. CDR3 in amino acids: CASSKWRVFAGPTYEQYF.

V and J are TRBV12-3 or TRBV12-4 and TRBJ2-2; there is no DNA to check the TCRdb D call of TRBD1. The CDR3 length is 13 residues. The CDR3 sequence is CASTLDIWGELFF.

The V and J genes are TRBV4-1 and TRBJ2-1; TCRdb picks TRBD2, but there is no DNA to check that call. The CDR3 contains 15 residues. Germline V gene sequence: CDR1 MGHRA, CDR2 YSYEKL. The CDR3 here is CASSREREVELEQFF.

J is TRBJ2-2 and V is TRBV7-9; checking the TCRdb D call of TRBD2 is not possible without DNA. CDR1 and CDR2 from the germline V gene are SEHNR and FQNEAQ (reference sequence). The CDR3 runs to 16 residues. CDR3 protein: CASSPTSGRGTGELFF. The complete variable domain, with remaining parts taken from reference TRBV7-9 and TRBJ2-2, reads DTGVSQNPRHKITKRGQNVTFRCDPISEHNRLYWYRQTLGQGPEFLTYFQNEAQLEKSRLLSDRFSAERPKGSFSTLEIQRTEQGDSAMYLCASSPTSGRGTGELFFGEGSRLTVL.

This chain joins TRBV14 and TRBJ2-3. The CDR3 extends over 16 amino acids. Germline V CDR1 and CDR2: SGHDN, FVKESK. The CDR3 reads CASSQARWWNTDTQYF.

The chain uses TRBV4-1 and TRBJ2-5. The germline V gene encodes CDR1 MGHRA and CDR2 YSYEKL. The CDR3 spans 15 residues. The chain's CDR3 is CASSQDSAYQETQYF.

The CDR3: CSVHDRLNTEAFF. This sequence joins TRBV29-1 and TRBJ1-1; TCRdb picks TRBD1, but there is no DNA to check that call. Germline V gene sequence: CDR1 SQVTM, CDR2 ANQGSEA. The CDR3 covers 13 residues. The variable domain in full, completed from reference TRBV29-1 and TRBJ1-1, reads SAVISQKPSRDICQRGTSLTIQCQVDSQVTMMFWYRQQPGQSLTLIATANQGSEATYESGFVIDKFPISRPNLTFSTLTVSNMSPEDSSIYLCSVHDRLNTEAFFGQGTRLTVV.

CDR3 loop: CASSLRVYTQYF. The rearrangement links TRBV12-3 or TRBV12-4 to TRBJ2-3. The CDR3 has 12 amino acids.

CDR3 sequence: CAISPRGGNTEAFF. The chain links TRBV10-3 to TRBJ1-1. Looked up from germline, CDR1 is ENHRY and CDR2 is SYGVKD. CDR3 length equals 14 residues.

The CDR3 protein is CASSEAKPDTQYF. The chain has TRBV10-2 and TRBJ2-3. The CDR3 runs 13 residues. In germline, CDR1 is WSHSY, CDR2 SAAADI.

The chain recombines TRBV11-2 with TRBJ2-1; checking the TCRdb D call of TRBD1 is not possible without DNA. Germline assignment: CDR1 SGHAT and CDR2 FQNNGV. This CDR3 is 16 amino acids long. The CDR3 is CASSETGGDIYNEQFF. Looking up the rest from reference TRBV11-2 and TRBJ2-1 gives the full variable domain: EAGVAQSPRYKIIEKRQSVAFWCNPISGHATLYWYQQILGQGPKLLIQFQNNGVVDDSQLPKDRFSAERLKGVDSTLKIQPAKLEDSAVYLCASSETGGDIYNEQFFGPGTRLTVL.

The rearrangement links TRBV29-1 to TRBJ2-3; TCRdb's assignment of TRBD2 cannot be checked, as there is no DNA. CDR3 size: 16 residues. Germline V gene sequence: CDR1 SQVTM, CDR2 ANQGSEA. This CDR3 reads CSVDVPAGVVSDTQYF.

The V and J genes are TRBV7-3 and TRBJ2-1; there is no DNA to check the TCRdb D call of TRBD1. Germline lookup yields CDR1 SGHTA and CDR2 FQGTGA. CDR3 length equals 13 residues. The CDR3 spells CASSPAQGVSQFF.

The chain couples TRBV4-3 to TRBJ1-1; the D call from TCRdb, TRBD1, cannot be confirmed without DNA. CDR1 and CDR2 from the germline V gene are LGHNA and YSLEER. There are 14 residues in the CDR3. CDR3 amino acids: CASSLPGQGPEAFF.

V is TRBV7-9 and J is TRBJ2-5. Per germline, CDR1 SEHNR and CDR2 FQNEAQ (reference sequence). The CDR3 length is 14 residues. The CDR3 reads CASSFPLYQETQYF.

The chain has TRBV7-9 and TRBJ2-3; without DNA, the TCRdb call of TRBD1 cannot be checked. Germline-derived CDR1 and CDR2 are SEHNR and FQNEAQ (reference sequence). The CDR3 consists of 15 residues. This chain's CDR3 is CASSFDSQGRDTQYF.

V usage is TRBV11-2 and J usage is TRBJ2-7; without DNA, the TCRdb call of TRBD2 cannot be checked. This CDR3 is 19 amino acids long. CDR1 SGHAT and CDR2 FQNNGV come from the germline V gene. Here the CDR3 reads CASSLVVRGRARNYNEQYF. Full variable domain (remainder filled in from reference TRBV11-2 and TRBJ2-7): EAGVAQSPRYKIIEKRQSVAFWCNPISGHATLYWYQQILGQGPKLLIQFQNNGVVDDSQLPKDRFSAERLKGVDSTLKIQPAKLEDSAVYLCASSLVVRGRARNYNEQYFGPGTRLTVT.